This note documents a single T cell receptor beta chain sequence. The PCR used 60 Vbeta and 13 Jbeta primers. Method: immunoSEQ multiplex PCR; TCRdb's copy keeps in-frame clones and lacks some. Of fewer than 140,000 clones detected, about 70% appear once; the ten largest clones hold about 0.8%. This sample is drawn from a study of cytomegalovirus exposure and HLA in healthy donors. CDR1 and CDR2 from the germline V gene are WNHNN and SYGVQD (reference sequence). The V and J ends lost 3 bases and 6 bases, in that order; junction bases with no gene match: 3. The CDR3 spans 15 residues. Sequences were obtained from PBMCs. This chain links TRBV10-1 with TRBJ2-1, with 12 bases that match TRBD2. The clonotype was recovered from a boy younger than 18 in good health and CMV-seronegative. CDR3 sequence reads: CASSELAGGGNEQFF. The CDR3 DNA follows: TGCGCCAGCAGTGAACTAGCGGGAGGAGGCAATGAGCAGTTCTTC.